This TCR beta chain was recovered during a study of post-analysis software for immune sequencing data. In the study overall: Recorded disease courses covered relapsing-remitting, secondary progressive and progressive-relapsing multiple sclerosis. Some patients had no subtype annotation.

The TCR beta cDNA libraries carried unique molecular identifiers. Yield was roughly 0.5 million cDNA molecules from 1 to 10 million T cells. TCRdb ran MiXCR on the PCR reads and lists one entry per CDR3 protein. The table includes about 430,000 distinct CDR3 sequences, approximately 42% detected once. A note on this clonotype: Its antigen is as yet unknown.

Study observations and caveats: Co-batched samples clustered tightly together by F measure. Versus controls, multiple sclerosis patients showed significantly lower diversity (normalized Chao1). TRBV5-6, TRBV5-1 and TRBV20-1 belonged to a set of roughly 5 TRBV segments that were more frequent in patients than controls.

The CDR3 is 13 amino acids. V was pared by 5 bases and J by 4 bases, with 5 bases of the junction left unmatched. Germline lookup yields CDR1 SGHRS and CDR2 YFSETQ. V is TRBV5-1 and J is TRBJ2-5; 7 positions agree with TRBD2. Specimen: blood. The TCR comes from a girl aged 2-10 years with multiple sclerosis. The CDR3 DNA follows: TGCGCCAGCAGGGGAGCGGGGAGAGAGACCCAGTACTTC. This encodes CASRGAGRETQYF. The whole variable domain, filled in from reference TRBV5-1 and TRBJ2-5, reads KAGVTQTPRYLIKTRGQQVTLSCSPISGHRSVSWYQQTPGQGLQFLFEYFSETQRNKGNFPGRFSGRQFSNSRSEMNVSTLELGDSALYLCASRGAGRETQYFGPGTRLLVL.